This T cell receptor (beta chain) was found in a study of control samples from healthy donors and cancer patients. Clones were read by immunoSEQ multiplex PCR, and TCRdb kept only the in-frame ones, dropping some. The sample yields fewer than 110,000 clones, around 88% seen once. Trimming left V 3 bases short and J 8 bases short, with 7 bases between. The V gene's germline CDR1 is MDHEN and CDR2 SYDVKM. The CDR3 totals 12 residues. The sequenced sample consisted of blood. The TCR originated in a man aged 30-40 years in good health. The chain couples TRBV28 to TRBJ1-4; D is unresolved. CDR3 nucleotide sequence: TGTGCCAGCAGTTTTTTTGGGGAAAAACTGTTTTTT. It codes for CASSFFGEKLFF.